This entry concerns a single T cell receptor beta chain. What it binds is not known. This specimen comes from a study of T cell responses to AZD1222 COVID-19 vaccine. The study's findings and limits: Repertoires were collected only later (after the peak T cell response had occurred). Spike-spanning, vaccine-associated CD4 TCRs were dominant at 160-218 and 743-854. Seropositive status at baseline applied to only six AZD1222 recipients. Clonal diversity was possibly underestimated, and white British individuals and females predominated among donors.

Germline values: CDR1 MGHRA, CDR2 YSYEKL. This CDR3 comprises 15 residues. The V gene lost 1 base and the J gene lost 4 bases, with 13 bases spanning the gap. Assay: immunoSEQ multiplex PCR; the TCRdb copy retains only in-frame clones and omits some. The sample includes some 130,000 clones, 80% to 95% of them seen just once. This rearrangement joins TRBV4-1 to TRBJ1-1, with D unclear. This specimen was peripheral blood, taken 28 days after the second AZD1222 dose. This receptor was taken from an adult who received the AZD1222 COVID-19 vaccine. DNA of the CDR3: TGCGCCAGCAGCCAAGTGTCGACCCGACTCACTGAAGCTTTCTTT. The encoded protein is CASSQVSTRLTEAFF.